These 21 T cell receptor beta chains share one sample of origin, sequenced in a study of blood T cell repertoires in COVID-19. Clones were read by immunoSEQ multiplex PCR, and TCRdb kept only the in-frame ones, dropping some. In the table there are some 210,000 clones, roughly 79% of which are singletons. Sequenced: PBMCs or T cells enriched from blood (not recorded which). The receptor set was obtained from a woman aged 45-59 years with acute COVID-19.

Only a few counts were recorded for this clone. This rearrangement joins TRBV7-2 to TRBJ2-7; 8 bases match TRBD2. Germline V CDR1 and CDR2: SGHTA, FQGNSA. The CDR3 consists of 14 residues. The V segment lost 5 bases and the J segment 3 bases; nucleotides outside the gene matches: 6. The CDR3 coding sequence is TGTGCCAGCAGCAAACGGACTAGCCACTACGAGCAGTACTTC. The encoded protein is CASSKRTSHYEQYF.

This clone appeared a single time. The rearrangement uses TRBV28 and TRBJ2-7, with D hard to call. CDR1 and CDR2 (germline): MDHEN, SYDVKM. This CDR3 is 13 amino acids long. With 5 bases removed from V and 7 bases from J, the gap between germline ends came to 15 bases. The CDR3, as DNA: TGTGCCAGCAGTCCGACTCTTCTCGGGGAGCAGTACTTC. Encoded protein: CASSPTLLGEQYF.

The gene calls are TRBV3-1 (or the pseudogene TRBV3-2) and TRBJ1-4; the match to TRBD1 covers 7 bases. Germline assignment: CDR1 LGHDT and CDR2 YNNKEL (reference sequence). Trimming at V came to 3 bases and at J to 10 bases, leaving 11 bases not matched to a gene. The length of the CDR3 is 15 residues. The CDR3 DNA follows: TGTGCCAGCAGCCAGGATACAGGGGTCGGAGGAAAACTGTTTTTT. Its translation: CASSQDTGVGGKLFF.

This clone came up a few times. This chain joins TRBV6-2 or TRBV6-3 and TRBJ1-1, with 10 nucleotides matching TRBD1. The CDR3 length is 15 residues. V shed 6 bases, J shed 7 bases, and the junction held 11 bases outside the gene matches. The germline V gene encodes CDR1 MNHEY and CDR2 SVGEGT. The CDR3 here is CASSPLGQGLVEAFF. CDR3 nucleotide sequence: TGTGCCAGCAGCCCTCTGGGACAGGGGTTGGTTGAAGCTTTCTTT.

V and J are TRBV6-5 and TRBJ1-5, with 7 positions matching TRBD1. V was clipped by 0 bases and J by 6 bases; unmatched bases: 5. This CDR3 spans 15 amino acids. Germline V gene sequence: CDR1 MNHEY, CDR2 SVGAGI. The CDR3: CASSYSRGGGQPQHF. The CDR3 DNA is TGTGCCAGCAGTTACTCAAGAGGGGGCGGTCAGCCCCAGCATTTT.

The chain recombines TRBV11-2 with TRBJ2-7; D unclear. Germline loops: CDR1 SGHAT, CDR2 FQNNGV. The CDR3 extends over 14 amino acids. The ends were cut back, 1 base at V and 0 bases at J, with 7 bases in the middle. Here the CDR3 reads CASSLGFFSYEQYF. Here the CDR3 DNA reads TGTGCCAGCAGCTTAGGTTTCTTCTCCTACGAGCAGTACTTC.

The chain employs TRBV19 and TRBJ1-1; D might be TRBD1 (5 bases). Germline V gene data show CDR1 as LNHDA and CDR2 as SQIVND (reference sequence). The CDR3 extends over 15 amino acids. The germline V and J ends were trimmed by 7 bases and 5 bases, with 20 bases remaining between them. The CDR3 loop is CASNAGRGMGTEAFF. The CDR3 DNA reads TGTGCCAGTAACGCGGGGCGTGGTATGGGGACTGAAGCTTTCTTT.

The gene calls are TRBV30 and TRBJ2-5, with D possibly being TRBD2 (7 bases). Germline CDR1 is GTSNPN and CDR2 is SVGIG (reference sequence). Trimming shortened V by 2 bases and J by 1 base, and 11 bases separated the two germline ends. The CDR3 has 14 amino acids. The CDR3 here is CAWSRGGTQETQYF. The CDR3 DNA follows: TGTGCCTGGAGTAGGGGGGGAACCCAAGAGACCCAGTACTTC.

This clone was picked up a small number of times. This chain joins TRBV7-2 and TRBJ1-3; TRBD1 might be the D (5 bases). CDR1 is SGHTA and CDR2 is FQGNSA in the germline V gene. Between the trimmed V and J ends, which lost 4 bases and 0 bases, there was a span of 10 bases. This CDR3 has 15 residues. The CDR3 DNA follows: TGTGCCAGCAGCTGGGACGGGAGCTCTGGAAACACCATATATTTT. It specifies CASSWDGSSGNTIYF.

The CDR3 loop is CASSQGFLGLAEQETQYF. The CDR3 bases are TGTGCCAGCAGCCAAGGATTTCTAGGCCTAGCGGAACAAGAGACCCAGTACTTC. The chain is built from TRBV3-1 (or the pseudogene TRBV3-2) and TRBJ2-5, with 7 nucleotides matching TRBD2. Trimming at V came to 1 base and at J to 2 bases, leaving 13 bases not matched to a gene. In germline, CDR1 is LGHDT, CDR2 YNNKEL (reference sequence). The CDR3 runs 18 residues.

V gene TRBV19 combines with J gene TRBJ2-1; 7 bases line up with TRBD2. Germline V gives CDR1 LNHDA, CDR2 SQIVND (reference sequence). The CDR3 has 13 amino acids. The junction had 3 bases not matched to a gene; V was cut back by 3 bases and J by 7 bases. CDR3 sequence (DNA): TGTGCCAGTAGTATCATCGGGGGGAATGAGCAGTTCTTC. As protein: CASSIIGGNEQFF.

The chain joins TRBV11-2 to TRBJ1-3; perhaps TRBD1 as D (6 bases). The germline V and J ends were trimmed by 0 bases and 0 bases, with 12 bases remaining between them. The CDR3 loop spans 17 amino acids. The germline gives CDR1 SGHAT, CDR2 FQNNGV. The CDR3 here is CASSLDLGTISGNTIYF. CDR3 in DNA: TGTGCCAGCAGCTTAGATCTGGGGACAATCTCTGGAAACACCATATATTTT.

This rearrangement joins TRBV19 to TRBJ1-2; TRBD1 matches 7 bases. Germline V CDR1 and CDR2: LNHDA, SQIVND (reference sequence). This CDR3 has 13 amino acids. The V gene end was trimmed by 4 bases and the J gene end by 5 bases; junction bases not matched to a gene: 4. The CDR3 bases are TGTGCCAGTAGTACCGACAGGGTGTATGGCTACACCTTC. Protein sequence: CASSTDRVYGYTF.

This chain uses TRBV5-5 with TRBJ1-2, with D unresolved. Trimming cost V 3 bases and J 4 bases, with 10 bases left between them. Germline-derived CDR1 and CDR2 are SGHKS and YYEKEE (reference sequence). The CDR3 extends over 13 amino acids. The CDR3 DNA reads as TGTGCCAGCAGCTCCGGGATCCTCTATGGCTACACCTTC. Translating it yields CASSSGILYGYTF.

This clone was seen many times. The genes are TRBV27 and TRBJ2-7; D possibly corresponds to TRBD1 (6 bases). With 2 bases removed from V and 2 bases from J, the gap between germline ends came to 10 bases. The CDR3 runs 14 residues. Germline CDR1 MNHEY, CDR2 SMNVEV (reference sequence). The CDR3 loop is CASSLDRNTYEQYF. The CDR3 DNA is TGTGCCAGCAGTTTAGACAGGAATACCTACGAGCAGTACTTC.

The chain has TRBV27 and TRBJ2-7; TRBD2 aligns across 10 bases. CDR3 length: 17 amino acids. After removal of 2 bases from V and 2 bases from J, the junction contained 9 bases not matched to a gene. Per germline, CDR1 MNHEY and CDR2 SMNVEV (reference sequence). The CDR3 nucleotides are TGTGCCAGCAGTTTACTCCATGGACTAGCGGTTCCCTACGAGCAGTACTTC. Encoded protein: CASSLLHGLAVPYEQYF.

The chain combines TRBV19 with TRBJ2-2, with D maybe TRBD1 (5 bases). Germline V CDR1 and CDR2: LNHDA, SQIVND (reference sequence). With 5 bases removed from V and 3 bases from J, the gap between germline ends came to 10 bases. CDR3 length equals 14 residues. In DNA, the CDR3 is TGTGCCAGTAGTGCCCAGACAGACACCGGGGAGCTGTTTTTT. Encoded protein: CASSAQTDTGELFF.

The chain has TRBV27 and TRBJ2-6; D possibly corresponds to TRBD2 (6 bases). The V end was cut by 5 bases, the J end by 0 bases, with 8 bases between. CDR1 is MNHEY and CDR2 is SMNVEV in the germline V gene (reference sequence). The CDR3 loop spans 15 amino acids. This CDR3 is CASSRENSGANVLTF. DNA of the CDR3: TGTGCCAGCAGTCGGGAGAACTCTGGGGCCAACGTCCTGACTTTC. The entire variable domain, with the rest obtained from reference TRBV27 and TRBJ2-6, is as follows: EAQVTQNPRYLITVTGKKLTVTCSQNMNHEYMSWYRQDPGLGLRQIYYSMNVEVTDKGDVPEGYKVSRKEKRNFPLILESPSPNQTSLYFCASSRENSGANVLTFGAGSRLTVL.

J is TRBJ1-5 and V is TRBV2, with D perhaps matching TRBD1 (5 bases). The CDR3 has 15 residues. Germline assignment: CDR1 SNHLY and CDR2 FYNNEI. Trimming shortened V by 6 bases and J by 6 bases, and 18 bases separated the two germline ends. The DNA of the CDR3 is TGTGCCAGCAGACCGACTGGGGCAGCCTCTCAGCCCCAGCATTTT. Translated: CASRPTGAASQPQHF.

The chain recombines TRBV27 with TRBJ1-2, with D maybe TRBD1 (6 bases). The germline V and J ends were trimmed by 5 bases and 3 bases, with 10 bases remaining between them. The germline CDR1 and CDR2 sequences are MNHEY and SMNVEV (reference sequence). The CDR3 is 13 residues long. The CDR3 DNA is TGTGCCAGCAGTAAGGACAGAGACTATGGCTACACCTTC. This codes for CASSKDRDYGYTF.

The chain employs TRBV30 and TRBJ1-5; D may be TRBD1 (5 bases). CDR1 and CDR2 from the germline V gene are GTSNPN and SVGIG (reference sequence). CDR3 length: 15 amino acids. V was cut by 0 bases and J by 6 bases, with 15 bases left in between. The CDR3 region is CAWSVGGTAGQPQHF. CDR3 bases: TGTGCCTGGAGTGTGGGGGGAACAGCAGGTCAGCCCCAGCATTTT.